Below, one TCR beta chain is given with its context. Its target is unknown. Measured with immunoSEQ multiplex PCR; TCRdb has only the in-frame clones, and not every one. The sample shows around 95,000 clones, around 87% of them seen only once. The data stem from a study of T cell responses to AZD1222 COVID-19 vaccine. Study-wide background: Pooling of second doses given at about 4 or about 12 weeks was done.

General study results and limits: With two AZD1222 doses given, Spike-specific TCR breadth and depth both rose.

Germline CDR1 is MNHNS and CDR2 is SASEGT. The CDR3 consists of 12 residues. Trimming left V 1 base short and J 8 bases short, with 8 bases between. Source: peripheral blood, taken on day 0 of AZD1222 vaccination. This receptor was taken from an adult in good health. The chain employs TRBV6-1 and TRBJ1-2; D uncertain. In nucleotides, the CDR3 is TGTGCCAGCAGTGAAGAGGTCAGGGGCTACACCTTC. Translated: CASSEEVRGYTF.